This T cell receptor beta chain came from a study of blood T cell repertoires in COVID-19. Within 2 weeks before study entry, exposed participants met a COVID-19 case. Original handling: How many nucleated cells were present was estimated from reference gene primer amplification. The repertoire was sequenced with immunoSEQ multiplex PCR; TCRdb's copy has only in-frame clones and lacks some. From that table come the V and J calls and clone size; the DNA was used to work out D and trimming. The sample holds about 320,000 clones, around 85% seen once. V was cut by 0 bases and J by 1 base, with 6 bases left in between. Germline CDR1 is WNHNN and CDR2 is SYGVQD (reference sequence). The CDR3 is made up of 14 amino acids.

The source is a woman aged 25 to 39 who had been exposed to COVID-19. The sequencing input was PBMCs or T cells enriched from blood (not recorded which). The rearrangement uses TRBV10-1 and TRBJ1-1; D remains unclear. The CDR3 DNA reads as TGCGCCAGCAGTGAGTCCCAGTCGAACACTGAAGCTTTCTTT. It yields the protein CASSESQSNTEAFF.